This is a list of T cell receptor beta chains from one sample in a study of T cells in Graves' hyperthyroidism and ophthalmopathy. TCRdb fed the multiplex PCR reads into MiXCR, producing one record per CDR3 protein. The table includes fewer than 750,000 distinct CDR3 sequences, roughly 14% detected once. The sequencing sample was made of blood. The receptors originated from a woman aged 40 to 49 with Graves' ophthalmopathy. CDR3s include the opening cysteine and the closing phenylalanine or tryptophan. Fields, in order: J gene, CDR3 length, V gene, D gene, clone size, CDR3 protein, CDR3 DNA. The D gene is left open where the match is weak. Only some rows state a clone size, as once, few, many or a class for expanded clones.

TRBJ1-5 | 13 | TRBV6-5 | TRBD1 | few | CASSYQGAQPQHF | TGTGCCAGCAGTTATCAGGGGGCTCAGCCCCAGCATTTT
TRBJ2-6 | 16 | TRBV28 | TRBD1 | few | CASSGQVLTGANVLTF | TGTGCCAGCAGCGGACAGGTGCTTACGGGGGCCAACGTCCTGACTTTC
TRBJ1-2 | 15 | TRBV9 | TRBD1 | many | CASSPGTDVNYGYTF | TGTGCCAGCAGCCCCGGGACAGATGTTAACTATGGCTACACCTTC
TRBJ2-7 | 15 | TRBV27 | NA | many | CASSSLGGTAYEQYF | TGTGCCAGCAGTTCTCTTGGCGGGACAGCCTACGAGCAGTACTTC
TRBJ2-7 | 13 | TRBV20-1 | TRBD1 | many | CSAETGASYEQYF | TGCAGTGCTGAAACAGGGGCTTCCTACGAGCAGTACTTC
TRBJ1-2 | 14 | TRBV19 | TRBD1 | many | CASRTWGQALGYTF | TGTGCCAGTAGGACATGGGGACAGGCTCTTGGCTACACCTTC
TRBJ2-2 | 16 | TRBV11-2 | TRBD2 | few | CASSPTTSGNTGELFF | TGTGCCAGCAGCCCCACAACTAGCGGGAACACCGGGGAGCTGTTTTTT
TRBJ1-1 | 13 | TRBV6-5 | NA | many | CASSYGEGTEAFF | TGTGCCAGCAGTTACGGGGAGGGCACTGAAGCTTTCTTT
TRBJ2-7 | 14 | TRBV7-2 | NA | many | CASSLVRLAYEQYF | TGTGCCAGCAGCTTAGTTCGTCTAGCCTACGAGCAGTACTTC
TRBJ1-1 | 17 | TRBV19 | NA | many | CASSVRPLTRMNTEAFF | TGTGCCAGTAGTGTCAGGCCGCTTACTCGCATGAACACTGAAGCTTTCTTT
TRBJ1-2 | 13 | TRBV6-5 | NA | many | CASSHARGEGYTF | TGTGCCAGCAGTCACGCGAGGGGTGAAGGCTACACCTTC
TRBJ1-1 | 13 | TRBV29-1 | NA | many | CSVEGMSNPEAFF | TGCAGCGTTGAAGGGATGTCAAACCCTGAAGCTTTCTTT
TRBJ2-7 | 16 | TRBV18 | TRBD1 | NA | CASSLYTGESLYEQYF | TGTGCCAGCTCACTTTACACAGGGGAATCTTTGTACGAGCAGTACTTC
TRBJ2-7 | 12 | TRBV6-1 | NA | NA | CASSQGIQEQYF | TGTGCCAGCAGCCAGGGGATCCAAGAGCAGTACTTC
TRBJ2-7 | 11 | TRBV29-1 | NA | NA | CSVVGEGEQYF | TGCAGCGTTGTAGGGGAAGGCGAGCAGTACTTC
TRBJ2-7 | 18 | TRBV20-1 | TRBD2 | NA | CSAYRESGTSGPTREQYF | TGCAGTGCGTATAGAGAGTCCGGGACTAGCGGGCCTACTCGCGAGCAGTACTTC
TRBJ2-7 | 15 | TRBV7-6 | TRBD2 | many | CASSHSGGGKGEQYF | TGTGCCAGCAGCCATTCGGGGGGAGGAAAAGGGGAGCAGTACTTC
TRBJ1-1 | 13 | TRBV3-1 | NA | many | CASSQGYNTEAFF | TGTGCCAGCAGCCAAGGATATAACACTGAAGCTTTCTTT
TRBJ1-1 | 12 | TRBV18 | NA | few | CASSPRPREAFF | TGTGCCAGCTCACCCCGGCCTAGGGAAGCTTTCTTT
TRBJ1-1 | 13 | TRBV7-2 | NA | NA | CASSSYGNTEAFF | TGTGCCAGCAGCTCATACGGAAACACTGAGGCTTTCTTT
TRBJ2-2 | 17 | TRBV25-1 | TRBD2 | few | CASSDWRGLAGTGELFF | TGTGCCAGCAGTGATTGGAGGGGACTAGCGGGCACCGGGGAGCTGTTTTTT
TRBJ1-5 | 14 | TRBV28 | NA | few | CASQEIRVGQPQHF | TGTGCCAGCCAAGAGATTAGGGTAGGGCAGCCCCAGCATTTT
TRBJ2-7 | 15 | TRBV20-1 | NA | NA | CSARVVGLSSYEQYF | TGCAGTGCTAGAGTGGTGGGCCTAAGCTCCTACGAGCAGTACTTC
TRBJ2-5 | 16 | TRBV4-1 | NA | NA | CASSQVPPASGVTQYF | TGCGCCAGCAGCCAAGTCCCTCCCGCTTCAGGGGTGACCCAGTACTTC
TRBJ2-7 | 13 | TRBV6-1 | TRBD1 | few | CASRRNRGHEQYF | TGTGCCAGCAGGCGAAACAGGGGCCACGAGCAGTACTTC
TRBJ1-5 | 17 | TRBV6-2/TRBV6-3 | TRBD1 | few | CASSYSHRTGLNQPQHF | TGTGCCAGCAGTTACTCCCATAGGACAGGCCTCAATCAGCCCCAGCATTTT
TRBJ2-7 | 14 | TRBV20-1 | TRBD2 | many | CSAGDVGRDYEQYF | TGCAGTGCTGGGGACGTAGGGAGGGATTACGAGCAGTACTTC
TRBJ1-1 | 15 | TRBV4-2 | NA | few | CASSQSLVENTEAFF | TGTGCCAGCAGCCAAAGTTTAGTGGAGAACACTGAAGCTTTCTTT
TRBJ1-1 | 12 | TRBV7-9 | NA | many | CASGKMDTEAFF | TGTGCCAGCGGGAAAATGGACACTGAAGCTTTCTTT
TRBJ2-7 | 16 | TRBV7-8 | TRBD2 | many | CASSQGTSGLSYEQYF | TGTGCCAGCAGCCAAGGGACTAGCGGTCTCTCCTACGAGCAGTACTTC
TRBJ2-2 | 13 | TRBV5-4 | NA | few | CAIGAANTGELFF | TGTGCCATTGGGGCAGCGAACACCGGGGAGCTGTTTTTT
TRBJ1-1 | 14 | TRBV12-5 | TRBD1 | many | CASGPQGQGPEAFF | TGTGCTAGTGGACCTCAAGGACAGGGCCCTGAAGCTTTCTTT